Presented here are 32 T cell receptor beta chains from one specimen sequenced in a study of blood T cell repertoires in COVID-19. The repertoire was sequenced with immunoSEQ multiplex PCR; TCRdb's copy has only in-frame clones and lacks some. The table includes about 200,000 clones, roughly 83% detected once. Sequenced: PBMCs or T cells enriched from blood (not recorded which). Source of these receptors: a man aged 35 to 55 with acute COVID-19.

This clone appeared once. V and J are TRBV27 and TRBJ1-1; 9 nucleotides match TRBD1. The length of the CDR3 is 14 residues. Trimming at V came to 6 bases and at J to 3 bases, leaving 5 bases not matched to a gene. Germline CDR1 MNHEY, CDR2 SMNVEV (reference sequence). The CDR3, as DNA: TGTGCCAGCAGCTTGAGGGACAGGGACACTGAAGCTTTCTTT. Its translation: CASSLRDRDTEAFF.

The chain carries TRBV27 and TRBJ1-5; D possibly corresponds to TRBD1 (5 bases). CDR1 and CDR2 (germline): MNHEY, SMNVEV (reference sequence). V was pared by 4 bases and J by 6 bases, with 13 bases between. The CDR3 is 14 amino acids. The CDR3 spells CASSSTEFGQPQHF. The CDR3 nucleotides are TGTGCCAGCAGTTCGACAGAATTTGGTCAGCCCCAGCATTTT.

This clone occurred once. V gene TRBV28 combines with J gene TRBJ2-7, with TRBD2 matching over 16 bases. The CDR3 is 16 amino acids. With V trimmed by 6 bases and J by 3 bases, 5 bases remained unmatched. Germline CDR1 is MDHEN and CDR2 is SYDVKM. Here the CDR3 DNA reads TGTGCCAGCAGCCCCGGGACTAGCGGGGGGGGCTACGAGCAGTACTTC. Residues: CASSPGTSGGGYEQYF.

CDR3 residues: CAISAQRQAANEQYF. CDR3 nucleotide sequence: TGTGCCATCAGCGCCCAACGGCAGGCCGCTAACGAGCAGTACTTC. The chain couples TRBV10-3 to TRBJ2-7; D call uncertain. The germline V gene has CDR1 ENHRY and CDR2 SYGVKD. The CDR3 has 15 amino acids. V gave up 6 bases and J gave up 5 bases, with 20 bases separating them.

This rearrangement joins TRBV7-9 to TRBJ2-5; TRBD2 matches at 7 bases. Unmatched junction bases numbered 6, after V lost 1 base and J lost 4 bases. This CDR3 is 15 amino acids long. Germline lookup yields CDR1 SEHNR and CDR2 FQNEAQ (reference sequence). CDR3 sequence: CASSLVSSGSETQYF. The CDR3 DNA reads TGTGCCAGCAGCTTAGTGTCTAGCGGTTCAGAGACCCAGTACTTC.

V usage is TRBV27 and J usage is TRBJ2-7; TRBD1 aligns across 10 bases. CDR3 size: 13 residues. The trim removed 6 bases at V and 7 bases at J, leaving 6 bases unmatched. Germline CDR1 and CDR2: MNHEY and SMNVEV (reference sequence). CDR3 region: CASSFDRGQEQYF. CDR3 nucleotide sequence: TGTGCCAGCAGCTTCGACAGGGGGCAAGAGCAGTACTTC.

V and J are TRBV29-1 and TRBJ1-2; 8 positions agree with TRBD1. Germline-derived CDR1 and CDR2 are SQVTM and ANQGSEA. Trimming removed 4 bases from V and 5 bases from J; junction bases left unmatched: 9. The CDR3 length is 14 residues. CDR3: CSVGGAGGAYGYTF. In nucleotides, the CDR3 is TGCAGCGTTGGAGGGGCAGGGGGCGCGTATGGCTACACCTTC.

The chain joins TRBV9 to TRBJ2-1, with D perhaps TRBD2 (6 bases). The V gene's germline CDR1 is SGDLS and CDR2 YYNGEE. The CDR3 loop spans 15 amino acids. Trimming took 0 bases from V and 1 from J, leaving 8 bases between them. CDR3 DNA sequence: TGTGCCAGCAGCGTAGATGCGGGGTCCTACAATGAGCAGTTCTTC. Translated, it gives CASSVDAGSYNEQFF.

The V and J genes are TRBV28 and TRBJ1-2; D not certain. Germline values: CDR1 MDHEN, CDR2 SYDVKM. V lost 3 bases and J 4 bases, leaving 9 bases between the germline ends. This CDR3 comprises 13 residues. CDR3 in amino acids: CASSLAVPYGYTF. In DNA form, the CDR3 reads TGTGCCAGCAGTTTGGCGGTCCCCTATGGCTACACCTTC.

This clone was detected once. The chain uses TRBV18 and TRBJ1-3; 11 bases are a match to TRBD1. The germline V gene encodes CDR1 KGHSH and CDR2 LQKENI. There are 19 residues in the CDR3. Trimming took 3 bases from V and 2 from J; bases not matched to a gene: 12. The CDR3 spells CASSPLGQGVSRPGNTIYF. Here the CDR3 DNA reads TGTGCCAGCTCACCTTTGGGACAGGGGGTTTCCCGGCCTGGAAACACCATATATTTT.

The V gene is TRBV28, the J gene TRBJ1-1; no clear D. The CDR3 length is 14 residues. Per the germline V gene, CDR1 is MDHEN and CDR2 is SYDVKM. Trimming pared 1 base from V and 4 bases from J, leaving 10 bases between. The CDR3 nucleotides are TGTGCCAGCAGTTTATACGGACTGAGCACTGAAGCTTTCTTT. Residues: CASSLYGLSTEAFF.

V gene TRBV19 combines with J gene TRBJ2-7; D is possibly TRBD1 (6 bases). V lost 1 base, J lost 3 bases, and 7 bases lay in between. The CDR3 totals 13 residues. From germline, CDR1 is LNHDA and CDR2 SQIVND (reference sequence). The CDR3: CASSIADSYEQYF. CDR3 DNA sequence: TGTGCCAGTAGTATAGCGGACAGCTACGAGCAGTACTTC.

V usage is TRBV29-1 and J usage is TRBJ2-7, with TRBD2 matching 9 bases. CDR3 length equals 14 residues. V was pared by 5 bases and J by 6 bases, with 11 bases of the junction left unmatched. In germline, CDR1 is SQVTM, CDR2 ANQGSEA. This chain's CDR3 is CSVWATAGGSEQYF. DNA for the CDR3: TGCAGCGTTTGGGCTACAGCGGGAGGCTCCGAGCAGTACTTC.

This clone was found once. The chain joins TRBV27 to TRBJ2-1, with 8 bases matching TRBD1. CDR1 is MNHEY, CDR2 SMNVEV, per germline (reference sequence). V trimming: 2 bases; J trimming: 9 bases; junction bases outside the gene matches: 9. This CDR3 spans 15 amino acids. This chain's CDR3 is CASSLNGQGRSEQFF. The CDR3 coding sequence is TGTGCCAGCAGTTTAAACGGACAGGGTCGGAGTGAGCAGTTCTTC.

The chain has TRBV5-1 and TRBJ1-3, with unresolved D. The CDR3 covers 14 residues. CDR1 and CDR2 from the germline V gene are SGHRS and YFSETQ. V was trimmed by 3 bases and J by 0 bases, leaving 7 bases between them. CDR3 protein: CASSSSVSGNTIYF. The CDR3 coding sequence is TGCGCCAGCAGCTCCTCTGTCTCTGGAAACACCATATATTTT.

The V call is TRBV2, the J call TRBJ1-4; D gene uncertain. Trimming left V 5 bases short and J 8 bases short, with 15 bases between. Germline V CDR1 and CDR2: SNHLY, FYNNEI. There are 14 residues in the CDR3. The CDR3 bases are TGTGCCAGCAGTCTTCGAACAGAGGGAGAAAAACTGTTTTTT. It translates to CASSLRTEGEKLFF.

The chain has TRBV5-1 and TRBJ1-1, with a weak D call TRBD1 (5 bases). Trimming stripped 7 bases from V and 3 bases from J, with 19 bases between. CDR3 size: 15 residues. In germline, CDR1 is SGHRS, CDR2 YFSETQ. The chain's CDR3 is CASRLSGVIDTEAFF. CDR3 in DNA: TGCGCCAGCCGTCTCTCGGGGGTGATCGACACTGAAGCTTTCTTT.

The sample holds a few counts of this clone. The chain uses TRBV5-4 and TRBJ2-1, with TRBD2 matching 8 bases. CDR3 length: 14 residues. The germline V gene encodes CDR1 SGHNT and CDR2 YYREEE (reference sequence). The J segment lost 9 bases and the V segment lost 0 bases, leaving 5 bases of the junction unmatched. CDR3 DNA: TGTGCCAGCAGCTTGGTGGGACTAGGCGTTGAGCAGTTCTTC. Protein product: CASSLVGLGVEQFF.

The chain is built from TRBV7-2 and TRBJ1-5; the D gene is possibly TRBD1 (5 bases). This CDR3 contains 14 residues. The germline gives CDR1 SGHTA, CDR2 FQGNSA. Trimming removed 5 bases from V and 4 bases from J, with 12 bases in between. CDR3 bases: TGTGCCAGCAGCCAACGGGGGGGGAATCAGCCCCAGCATTTT. Amino acid sequence: CASSQRGGNQPQHF.

The J gene is TRBJ1-2, the V gene TRBV29-1; D not resolved. Trimming removed 4 bases at V and 4 bases at J, with 7 bases between. CDR3 length: 11 amino acids. The V gene's germline CDR1 is SQVTM and CDR2 ANQGSEA. This chain's CDR3 is CSVASSYGYTF. The CDR3 nucleotides are TGCAGCGTTGCGTCCAGCTATGGCTACACCTTC.

This chain links TRBV24-1 with TRBJ2-1; 11 positions agree with TRBD2. The germline CDR1 and CDR2 sequences are KGHDR and SFDVKD. The ends lost 4 bases at V and 4 bases at J; junction bases unmatched: 8. This CDR3 is built from 17 residues. The CDR3 loop is CATSDHQTSGRYNEQFF. The CDR3 bases are TGTGCCACCAGTGACCATCAAACTAGCGGGAGATACAATGAGCAGTTCTTC.

J is TRBJ2-1 and V is TRBV28; maybe TRBD2 (5 bases). The V end lost 3 bases, the J end lost 10 bases, and 13 bases lay between the germline ends. Germline CDR1 reads MDHEN; CDR2 reads SYDVKM. The CDR3 spans 13 residues. The CDR3 DNA sequence: TGTGCCAGCAGTTTGGGTAGGAGCGGCGAGCAGTTCTTC. Protein product: CASSLGRSGEQFF.

This chain links TRBV5-6 with TRBJ2-1; 7 positions agree with TRBD1. Germline V gene sequence: CDR1 SGHDT, CDR2 YYEEEE. The CDR3 has 14 amino acids. The V and J ends lost 2 bases and 8 bases, in that order; junction bases with no gene match: 7. The CDR3 protein is CASSFRRGTDEQFF. In DNA form, the CDR3 reads TGTGCCAGCAGCTTCCGGAGAGGGACAGATGAGCAGTTCTTC.

The rearrangement uses TRBV10-3 and TRBJ2-5; 8 nucleotides align to TRBD2. V trimming: 0 bases; J trimming: 4 bases; junction bases outside the gene matches: 4. CDR3 length: 15 amino acids. Germline V gives CDR1 ENHRY, CDR2 SYGVKD. The CDR3 DNA sequence: TGTGCCATCAGTGAGTCTGGAGCGGGAGCAGAGACCCAGTACTTC. The encoded protein is CAISESGAGAETQYF.

The chain couples TRBV11-2 to TRBJ2-7; D is ambiguous. This CDR3 is 13 amino acids long. CDR1 is SGHAT and CDR2 is FQNNGV in the germline V gene. V gave up 0 bases and J gave up 6 bases, with 9 bases separating them. CDR3 loop: CASSLEKLREQYF. CDR3 sequence (DNA): TGTGCCAGCAGCTTAGAAAAACTTCGCGAGCAGTACTTC.

V usage is TRBV29-1 and J usage is TRBJ1-2; TRBD1 matches 10 bases. This CDR3 has 13 residues. Trimming took 3 bases from V and 4 from J; bases not matched to a gene: 2. Looked up from germline, CDR1 is SQVTM and CDR2 is ANQGSEA. The CDR3 reads CSVDDRGLYGYTF. The DNA of the CDR3 is TGCAGCGTTGATGACAGGGGGCTCTATGGCTACACCTTC.

The chain links TRBV6-1 to TRBJ1-2; perhaps TRBD1 as D (5 bases). This CDR3 has 13 residues. With 6 bases removed from V and 3 bases from J, the gap between germline ends came to 11 bases. Germline assignment: CDR1 MNHNS and CDR2 SASEGT. CDR3 nucleotides: TGTGCCAGCAGGGAGGGGACGTACTATGGCTACACCTTC. The encoded protein is CASREGTYYGYTF.

The chain couples TRBV10-3 to TRBJ2-1; unclear D gene. Trimming stripped 8 bases from V and 5 bases from J, with 7 bases between. The CDR3 runs to 11 residues. In germline, CDR1 is ENHRY, CDR2 SYGVKD. As DNA, the CDR3 is TGTGCCATCCGACTGGACAATGAGCAGTTCTTC. It translates to CAIRLDNEQFF.

The V and J genes are TRBV6-1 and TRBJ1-1; no definite D call. The V end was cut by 0 bases, the J end by 5 bases, with 10 bases between. CDR1 and CDR2 (germline): MNHNS, SASEGT. This CDR3 region has 14 residues. CDR3 loop: CASSEAPGITEAFF. The CDR3, as DNA: TGTGCCAGCAGTGAAGCGCCGGGGATTACTGAAGCTTTCTTT.

J is TRBJ1-1 and V is TRBV28, with 8 bases aligning to TRBD1. This CDR3 region has 15 residues. Germline V CDR1 and CDR2: MDHEN, SYDVKM. The V gene end was trimmed by 5 bases and the J gene end by 1 base; junction bases not matched to a gene: 6. The CDR3 loop is CASSEGQAANTEAFF. The DNA of the CDR3 is TGTGCCAGCAGTGAGGGACAGGCAGCGAACACTGAAGCTTTCTTT. Full variable domain (outside the CDR3, taken from reference TRBV28 and TRBJ1-1): DVKVTQSSRYLVKRTGEKVFLECVQDMDHENMFWYRQDPGLGLRLIYFSYDVKMKEKGDIPEGYSVSREKKERFSLILESASTNQTSMYLCASSEGQAANTEAFFGQGTRLTVV.

The chain recombines TRBV28 with TRBJ2-7, with 8 bases matching TRBD2. Germline values: CDR1 MDHEN, CDR2 SYDVKM. V lost 5 bases and J lost 5; bases outside the gene matches: 11. This CDR3 has 15 residues. The chain's CDR3 is CASSPPGLESHEQYF. The CDR3 region has the DNA TGTGCCAGCAGTCCCCCGGGACTAGAATCCCACGAGCAGTACTTC.

The V call is TRBV7-9, the J call TRBJ2-1; 8 bases fit TRBD2. In germline, CDR1 is SEHNR, CDR2 FQNEAQ (reference sequence). V gave up 3 bases and J gave up 6 bases; unmatched junction bases: 4. The CDR3 has 14 residues. CDR3 DNA sequence: TGTGCCAGCAGCTTTTCCGGGACTAGCAATGAGCAGTTCTTC. Translating it yields CASSFSGTSNEQFF.